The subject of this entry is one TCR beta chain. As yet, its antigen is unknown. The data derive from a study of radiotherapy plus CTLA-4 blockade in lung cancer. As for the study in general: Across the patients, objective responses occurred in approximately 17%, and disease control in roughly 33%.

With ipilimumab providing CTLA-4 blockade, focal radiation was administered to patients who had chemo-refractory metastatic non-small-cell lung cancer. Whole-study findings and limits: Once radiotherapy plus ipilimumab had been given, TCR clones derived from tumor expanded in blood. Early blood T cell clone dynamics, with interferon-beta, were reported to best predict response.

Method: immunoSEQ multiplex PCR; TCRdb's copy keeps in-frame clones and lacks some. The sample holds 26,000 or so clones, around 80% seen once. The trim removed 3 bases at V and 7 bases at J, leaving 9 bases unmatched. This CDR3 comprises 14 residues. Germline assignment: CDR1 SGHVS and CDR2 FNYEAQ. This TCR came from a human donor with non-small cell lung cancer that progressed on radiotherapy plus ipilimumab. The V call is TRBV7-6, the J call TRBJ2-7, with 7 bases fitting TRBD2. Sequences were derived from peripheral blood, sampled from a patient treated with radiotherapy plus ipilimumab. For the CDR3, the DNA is TGTGCCAGCAGCTTGGGGGGAGGGCCCGGTGAGCAGTACTTC. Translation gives CASSLGGGPGEQYF. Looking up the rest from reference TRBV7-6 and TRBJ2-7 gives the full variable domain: GAGVSQSPRYKVTKRGQDVALRCDPISGHVSLYWYRQALGQGPEFLTYFNYEAQQDKSGLPNDRFSAERPEGSISTLTIQRTEQRDSAMYRCASSLGGGPGEQYFGPGTRLTVT.